Sequencing of this T cell receptor (beta chain) was carried out in a study of regulatory T cells in long-lasting Graves disease. In building TCR beta libraries, iRepertoire HTBI primers were used together with Arm-PCR of CDR3 regions. TCRdb recomputed calls from the multiplex PCR reads with MiXCR, one row per CDR3 protein. The repertoire includes some 450,000 distinct CDR3 sequences, about 25% of them detected once, and roughly 26% sits in the top ten. The time point: persistent/refractory GD, antithyroid drugs over 5 years with positive TRAb. TCR sequences were obtained from RNA taken from PBMCs. Study results and limitations: When disease was persistent, TRBV28, TRBJ1-2 and TRBJ2-5 were the favored segments.

This CDR3 region has 14 residues. Germline V gives CDR1 MNHNS, CDR2 SASEGT. V dropped 4 bases and J dropped 7 bases, with 14 bases sitting between them. Regarding this clonotype: Antigen unknown.

This sample comprised peripheral blood mononuclear cells (PBMCs), obtained when the disease was refractory, from a patient treated with antithyroid drugs. The V call is TRBV6-1, the J call TRBJ2-1, with D maybe TRBD1 (6 bases). This TCR derives from a female donor with Graves disease. CDR3 region: CASSVPGQWNEQFF. CDR3 DNA: TGTGCCAGCAGTGTCCCGGGACAATGGAATGAGCAGTTCTTC.